This T cell receptor beta chain was captured by sequencing in a study of early T cells in non-severe SARS-CoV-2 infection. Whole-study context: The sequenced material was bulk RNA from unsorted whole blood, and its chains were unpaired. Study-wide results and caveats: VDJdb matching skewed toward anti-spike CD8 responses, missing private and CD4 specificities.

This CDR3 is 11 amino acids long. Trimming took off 3 bases at V and 7 bases at J, with 9 bases between the two ends. The germline gives CDR1 SQVTM, CDR2 ANQGSEA. This clonotype turned up a few times. Its antigen remains unknown. Attached unique molecular identifiers marked individual cDNA molecules. TCRdb fed the 5' RACE reads into MiXCR, producing one record per CDR3 protein. Among 75,000 to 80,000 distinct CDR3 sequences, about 17% were seen once, and the ten largest hold roughly 2.7%. The chain couples TRBV29-1 to TRBJ1-1; D gene uncertain. Material: whole blood. The source of this sequence is an adult who was a healthcare worker with PCR-confirmed SARS-CoV-2 infection or an uninfected control (not recorded which). As DNA, the CDR3 is TGCAGCGTTGAGAGACCGTTTGAAGCTTTCTTT. Translation gives CSVERPFEAFF.